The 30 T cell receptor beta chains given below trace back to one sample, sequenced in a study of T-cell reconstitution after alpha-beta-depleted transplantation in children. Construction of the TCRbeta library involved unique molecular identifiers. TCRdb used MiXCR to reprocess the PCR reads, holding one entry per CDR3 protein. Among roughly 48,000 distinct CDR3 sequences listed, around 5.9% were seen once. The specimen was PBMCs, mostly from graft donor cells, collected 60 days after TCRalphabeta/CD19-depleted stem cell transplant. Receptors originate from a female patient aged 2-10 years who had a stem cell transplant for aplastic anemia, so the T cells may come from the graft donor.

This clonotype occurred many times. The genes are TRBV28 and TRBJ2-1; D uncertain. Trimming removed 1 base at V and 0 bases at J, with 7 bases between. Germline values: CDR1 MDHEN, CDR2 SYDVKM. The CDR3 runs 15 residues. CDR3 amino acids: CASSLSGVSYNEQFF. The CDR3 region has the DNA TGTGCCAGCAGTTTATCGGGTGTCTCCTACAATGAGCAGTTCTTC.

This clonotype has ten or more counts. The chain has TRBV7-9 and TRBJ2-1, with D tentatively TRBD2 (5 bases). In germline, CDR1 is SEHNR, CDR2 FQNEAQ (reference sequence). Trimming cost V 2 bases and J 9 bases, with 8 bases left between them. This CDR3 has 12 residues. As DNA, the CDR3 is TGTGCCAGCAGCTTACGAGGGTCTGAGCAGTTCTTC. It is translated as CASSLRGSEQFF. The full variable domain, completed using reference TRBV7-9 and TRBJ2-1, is DTGVSQNPRHKITKRGQNVTFRCDPISEHNRLYWYRQTLGQGPEFLTYFQNEAQLEKSRLLSDRFSAERPKGSFSTLEIQRTEQGDSAMYLCASSLRGSEQFFGPGTRLTVL.

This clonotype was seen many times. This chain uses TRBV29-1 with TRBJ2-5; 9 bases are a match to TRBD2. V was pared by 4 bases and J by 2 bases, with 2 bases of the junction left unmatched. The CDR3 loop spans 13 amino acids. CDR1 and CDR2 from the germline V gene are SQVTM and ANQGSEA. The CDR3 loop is CSVGLAVQETQYF. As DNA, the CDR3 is TGCAGCGTTGGACTAGCGGTACAAGAGACCCAGTACTTC. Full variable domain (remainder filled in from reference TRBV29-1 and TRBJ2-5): SAVISQKPSRDICQRGTSLTIQCQVDSQVTMMFWYRQQPGQSLTLIATANQGSEATYESGFVIDKFPISRPNLTFSTLTVSNMSPEDSSIYLCSVGLAVQETQYFGPGTRLLVL.

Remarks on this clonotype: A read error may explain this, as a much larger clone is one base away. The CDR3, as DNA: TGCAGTGCTAGGTGGCTATCCTACAAAGAGCAGTTCTTC. This sequence encodes CSARWLSYKEQFF. The V and J genes are TRBV20-1 and TRBJ2-1, with D uncertain. Germline lookup yields CDR1 DFQATT and CDR2 SNEGSKA (reference sequence). The CDR3 loop spans 13 amino acids.

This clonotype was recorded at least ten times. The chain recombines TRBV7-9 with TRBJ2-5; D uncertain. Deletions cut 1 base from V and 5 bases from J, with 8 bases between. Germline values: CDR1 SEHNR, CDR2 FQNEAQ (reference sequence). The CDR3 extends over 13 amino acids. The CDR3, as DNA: TGTGCCAGCAGCTTAGGTCCCGGGGAGACCCAGTACTTC. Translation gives CASSLGPGETQYF.

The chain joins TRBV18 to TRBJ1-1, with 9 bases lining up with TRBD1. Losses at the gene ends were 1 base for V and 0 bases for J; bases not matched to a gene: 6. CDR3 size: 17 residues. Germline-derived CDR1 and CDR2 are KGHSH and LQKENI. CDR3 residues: CASSPLSGTGLNTEAFF. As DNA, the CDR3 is TGTGCCAGCTCACCACTCTCCGGGACAGGGTTGAACACTGAAGCTTTCTTT.

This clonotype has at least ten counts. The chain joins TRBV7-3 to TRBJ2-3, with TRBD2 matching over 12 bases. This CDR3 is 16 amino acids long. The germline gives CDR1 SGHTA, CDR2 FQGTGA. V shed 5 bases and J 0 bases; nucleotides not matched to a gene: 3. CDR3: CASSAGTSGSTDTQYF. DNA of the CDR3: TGTGCCAGCAGCGCAGGGACTAGCGGGAGCACAGATACGCAGTATTTT.

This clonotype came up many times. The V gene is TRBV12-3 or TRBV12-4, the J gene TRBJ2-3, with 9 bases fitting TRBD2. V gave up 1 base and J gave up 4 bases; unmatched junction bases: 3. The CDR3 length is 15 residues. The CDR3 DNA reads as TGTGCCAGCAGTTTAGGCGGGAGGGCCGCAGATACGCAGTATTTT. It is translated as CASSLGGRAADTQYF.

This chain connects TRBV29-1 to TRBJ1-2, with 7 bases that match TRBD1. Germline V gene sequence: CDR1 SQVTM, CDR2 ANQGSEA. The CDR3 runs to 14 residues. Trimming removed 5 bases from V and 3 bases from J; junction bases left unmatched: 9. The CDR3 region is CSVLPQGEYYGYTF. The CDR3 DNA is TGCAGCGTTCTGCCGCAGGGGGAATACTATGGCTACACCTTC.

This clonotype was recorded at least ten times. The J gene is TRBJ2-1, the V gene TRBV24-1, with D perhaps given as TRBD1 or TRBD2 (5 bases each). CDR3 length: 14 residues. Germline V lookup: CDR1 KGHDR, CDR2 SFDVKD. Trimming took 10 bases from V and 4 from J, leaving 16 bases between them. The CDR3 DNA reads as TGTGCCACATCAATCCGGGACGGTTACAATGAGCAGTTCTTC. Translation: CATSIRDGYNEQFF.

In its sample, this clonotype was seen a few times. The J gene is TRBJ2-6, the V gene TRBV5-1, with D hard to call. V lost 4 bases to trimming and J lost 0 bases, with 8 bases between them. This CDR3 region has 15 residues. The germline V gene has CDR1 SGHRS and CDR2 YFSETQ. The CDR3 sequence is CASSREPSGANVLTF. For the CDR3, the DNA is TGCGCCAGCAGCAGGGAACCCTCTGGGGCCAACGTCCTGACTTTC.

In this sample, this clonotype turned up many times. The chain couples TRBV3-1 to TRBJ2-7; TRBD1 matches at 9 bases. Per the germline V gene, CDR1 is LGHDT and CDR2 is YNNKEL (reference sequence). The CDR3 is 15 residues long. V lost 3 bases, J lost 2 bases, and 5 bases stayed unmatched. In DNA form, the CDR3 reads TGTGCCAGCAGCCAGGCAGGGGACAGGGCCTACGAGCAGTACTTC. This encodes CASSQAGDRAYEQYF.

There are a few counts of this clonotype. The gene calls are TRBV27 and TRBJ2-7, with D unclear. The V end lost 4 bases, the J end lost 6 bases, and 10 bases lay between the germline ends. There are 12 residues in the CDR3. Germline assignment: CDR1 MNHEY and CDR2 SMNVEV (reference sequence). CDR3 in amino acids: CASSSPGFEQYF. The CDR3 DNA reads TGTGCCAGCAGTTCTCCAGGTTTCGAGCAGTACTTC.

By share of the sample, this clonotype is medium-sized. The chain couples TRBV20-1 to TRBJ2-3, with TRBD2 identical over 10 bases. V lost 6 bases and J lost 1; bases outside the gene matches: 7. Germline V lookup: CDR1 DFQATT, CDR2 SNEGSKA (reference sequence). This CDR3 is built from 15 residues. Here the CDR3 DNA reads TGCAGTGCGAAGGCCGGGACTAGCGGCACAGATACGCAGTATTTT. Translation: CSAKAGTSGTDTQYF.

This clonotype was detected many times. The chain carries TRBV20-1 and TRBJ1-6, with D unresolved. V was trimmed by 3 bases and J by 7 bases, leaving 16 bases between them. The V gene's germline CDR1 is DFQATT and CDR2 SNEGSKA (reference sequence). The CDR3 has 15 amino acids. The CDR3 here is CSASHHTLRNSPLHF. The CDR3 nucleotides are TGCAGTGCTAGTCACCACACCTTACGGAATTCACCCCTCCACTTT.

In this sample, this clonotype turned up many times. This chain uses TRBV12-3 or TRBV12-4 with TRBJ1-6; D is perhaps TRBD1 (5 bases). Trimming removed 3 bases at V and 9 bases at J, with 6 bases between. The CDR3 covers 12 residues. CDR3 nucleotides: TGTGCCAGCAGTTTGGGGGTTTCACCCCTCCACTTT. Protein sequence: CASSLGVSPLHF.

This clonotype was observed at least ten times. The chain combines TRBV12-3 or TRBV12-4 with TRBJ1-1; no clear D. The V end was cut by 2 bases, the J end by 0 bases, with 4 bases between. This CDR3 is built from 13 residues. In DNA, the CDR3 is TGTGCCAGCAGTTTAAAGATGAACACTGAAGCTTTCTTT. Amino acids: CASSLKMNTEAFF.

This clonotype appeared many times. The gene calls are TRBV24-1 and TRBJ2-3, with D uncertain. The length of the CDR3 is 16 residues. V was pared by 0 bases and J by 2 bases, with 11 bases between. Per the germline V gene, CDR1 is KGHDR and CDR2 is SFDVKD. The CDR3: CATSDLLSRSTDTQYF. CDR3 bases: TGTGCCACCAGTGATTTGCTCTCGCGATCCACAGATACGCAGTATTTT.

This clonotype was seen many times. CDR3 nucleotides: TGCAGTGCTAGAGATATCCGGGGCAGAACCTACGAGCAGTACTTC. Amino acids: CSARDIRGRTYEQYF. The genes are TRBV20-1 and TRBJ2-7; TRBD1 or TRBD2 may be the D gene (5 bases each). CDR3 length: 15 residues. With 0 bases removed from V and 2 bases from J, the gap between germline ends came to 14 bases. Germline V gene lookup returns CDR1 DFQATT and CDR2 SNEGSKA (reference sequence).

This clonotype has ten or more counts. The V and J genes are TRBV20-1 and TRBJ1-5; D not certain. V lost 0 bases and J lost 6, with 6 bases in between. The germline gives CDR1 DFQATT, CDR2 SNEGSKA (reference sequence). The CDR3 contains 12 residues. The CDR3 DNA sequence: TGCAGTGCTAGAGATCCATCTCAGCCCCAGCATTTT. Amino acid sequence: CSARDPSQPQHF.

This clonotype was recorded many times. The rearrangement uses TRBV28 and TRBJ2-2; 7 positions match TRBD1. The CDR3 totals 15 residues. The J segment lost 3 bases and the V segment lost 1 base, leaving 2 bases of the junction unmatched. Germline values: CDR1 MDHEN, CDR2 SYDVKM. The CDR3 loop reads CASSLSGQHTGELFF. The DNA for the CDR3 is TGTGCCAGCAGTTTATCGGGACAGCACACCGGGGAGCTGTTTTTT.

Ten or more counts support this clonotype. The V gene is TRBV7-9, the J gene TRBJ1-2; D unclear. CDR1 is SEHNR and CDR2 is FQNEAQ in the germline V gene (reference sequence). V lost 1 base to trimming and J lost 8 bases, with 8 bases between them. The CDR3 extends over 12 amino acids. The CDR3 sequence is CASSLGGNGYTF. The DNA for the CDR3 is TGTGCCAGCAGCTTAGGGGGTAACGGCTACACCTTC.

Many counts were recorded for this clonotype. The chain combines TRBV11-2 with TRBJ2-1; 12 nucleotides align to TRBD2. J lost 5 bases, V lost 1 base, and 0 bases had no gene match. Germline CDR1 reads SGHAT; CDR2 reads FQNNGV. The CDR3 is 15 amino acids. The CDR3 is CASSLGTSGDNEQFF. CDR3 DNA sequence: TGTGCCAGCAGCTTAGGGACTAGCGGGGACAATGAGCAGTTCTTC.

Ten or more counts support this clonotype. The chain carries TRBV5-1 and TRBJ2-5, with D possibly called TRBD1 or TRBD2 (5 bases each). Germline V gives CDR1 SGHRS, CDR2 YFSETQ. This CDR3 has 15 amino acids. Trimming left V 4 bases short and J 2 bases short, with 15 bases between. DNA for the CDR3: TGCGCCAGCAGCGACGGGACGGCCGATCAAGAGACCCAGTACTTC. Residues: CASSDGTADQETQYF.

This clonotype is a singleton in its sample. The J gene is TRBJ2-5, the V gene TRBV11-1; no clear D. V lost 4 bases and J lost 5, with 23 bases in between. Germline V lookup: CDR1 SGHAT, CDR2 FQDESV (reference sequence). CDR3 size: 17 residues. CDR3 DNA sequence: TGTGCCAGCAGCTCTGGGCCCCCCTCCAAGATCCGGGAGACCCAGTACTTC. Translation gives CASSSGPPSKIRETQYF.

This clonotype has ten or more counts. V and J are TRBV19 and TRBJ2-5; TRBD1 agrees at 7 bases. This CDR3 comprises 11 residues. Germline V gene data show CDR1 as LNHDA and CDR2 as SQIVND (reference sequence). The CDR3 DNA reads TGTGCTACCAGGGGGCAAGAGACCCAGTACTTC. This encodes CATRGQETQYF.

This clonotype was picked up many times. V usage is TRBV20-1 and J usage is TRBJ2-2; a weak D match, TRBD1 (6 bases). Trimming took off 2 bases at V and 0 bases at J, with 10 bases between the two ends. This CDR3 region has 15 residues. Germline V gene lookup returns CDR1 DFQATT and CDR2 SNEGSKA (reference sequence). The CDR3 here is CSARSGTSNTGELFF. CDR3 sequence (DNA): TGCAGTGCTAGATCCGGGACATCGAACACCGGGGAGCTGTTTTTT.

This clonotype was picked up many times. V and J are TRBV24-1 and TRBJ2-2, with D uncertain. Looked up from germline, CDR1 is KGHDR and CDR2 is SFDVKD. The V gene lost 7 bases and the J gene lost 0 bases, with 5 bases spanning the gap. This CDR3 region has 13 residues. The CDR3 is CATRQSNTGELFF. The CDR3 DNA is TGTGCCACCAGACAGTCGAACACCGGGGAGCTGTTTTTT.

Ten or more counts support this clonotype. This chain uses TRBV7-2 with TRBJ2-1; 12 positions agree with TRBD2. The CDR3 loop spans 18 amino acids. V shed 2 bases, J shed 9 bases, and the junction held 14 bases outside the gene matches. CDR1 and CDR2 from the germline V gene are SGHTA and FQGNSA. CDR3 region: CASSLKPSLAGGQGEQFF. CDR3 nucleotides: TGTGCCAGCAGCTTAAAACCGAGCCTAGCGGGGGGGCAGGGTGAGCAGTTCTTC.

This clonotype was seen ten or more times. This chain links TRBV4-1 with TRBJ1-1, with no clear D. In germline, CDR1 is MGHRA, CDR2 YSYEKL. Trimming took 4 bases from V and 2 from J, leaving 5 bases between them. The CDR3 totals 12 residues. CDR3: CASSRENTEAFF. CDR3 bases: TGCGCCAGCAGCCGAGAAAACACTGAAGCTTTCTTT.